The 30 T cell receptor beta chains presented below share a single source sample, sequenced in a study of OX40 agonist ivuxolimab in advanced cancers. Some clones are missing from TCRdb's copy, which holds only in-frame ones; the method was immunoSEQ multiplex PCR. The repertoire holds about 60,000 clones, with around 83% as singletons. Sequenced here: CD4+ or CD8+ T cells sorted from blood, sampled in a trial of the OX40 agonist ivuxolimab. The receptors shown here come from an adult with an advanced solid tumor such as melanoma, head and neck, liver or kidney cancer.

The chain recombines TRBV6-1 with TRBJ1-5; 7 bases match TRBD1. This CDR3 is 14 amino acids long. The germline CDR1 and CDR2 sequences are MNHNS and SASEGT. V gave up 3 bases and J gave up 6 bases; unmatched junction bases: 5. CDR3 protein: CASSDDRVRQPQHF. CDR3 nucleotide sequence: TGTGCCAGCAGTGACGACAGGGTTCGTCAGCCCCAGCATTTT.

V and J are TRBV5-1 and TRBJ1-4; D remains unclear. The CDR3 totals 15 residues. The germline V gene has CDR1 SGHRS and CDR2 YFSETQ. Trimming removed 2 bases at V and 7 bases at J, with 15 bases between. This chain's CDR3 is CASSLVGSAGEKLFF. Here the CDR3 DNA reads TGCGCCAGCAGCTTAGTTGGCTCCGCGGGTGAAAAACTGTTTTTT.

J is TRBJ2-7 and V is TRBV5-4, with D perhaps TRBD1 (5 bases). V was cut by 4 bases and J by 0 bases, with 8 bases left in between. Germline CDR1 and CDR2: SGHNT and YYREEE (reference sequence). CDR3 size: 13 residues. The CDR3 DNA follows: TGTGCCAGCAGCCGACAGTCCTCCTACGAGCAGTACTTC. Residues: CASSRQSSYEQYF.

The J gene is TRBJ2-7, the V gene TRBV7-2; D unresolved. The length of the CDR3 is 15 residues. Germline CDR1 is SGHTA and CDR2 is FQGNSA. The ends were cut back, 0 bases at V and 0 bases at J, with 9 bases in the middle. The CDR3 here is CASSLATSYSYEQYF. CDR3 DNA: TGTGCCAGCAGCTTAGCTACAAGCTACTCCTACGAGCAGTACTTC.

The chain has TRBV5-1 and TRBJ2-1, with 8 bases fitting TRBD1. This CDR3 contains 16 residues. Germline V gene data show CDR1 as SGHRS and CDR2 as YFSETQ. V was clipped by 1 base and J by 2 bases; unmatched bases: 5. Here the CDR3 reads CASSLYQGAPYNEQFF. CDR3 sequence (DNA): TGCGCCAGCAGCTTGTATCAGGGGGCACCCTACAATGAGCAGTTCTTC.

This chain joins TRBV7-3 and TRBJ2-3; possibly TRBD1 or TRBD2 for D (6 bases each). Deletions cut 0 bases from V and 5 bases from J, with 12 bases between. This CDR3 comprises 15 residues. Germline V lookup: CDR1 SGHTA, CDR2 FQGTGA. The DNA of the CDR3 is TGTGCCAGCAGCTTAACAGGGGGGCGAGGAGATACGCAGTATTTT. This gives the protein CASSLTGGRGDTQYF.

V usage is TRBV4-1 and J usage is TRBJ1-3; 10 bases map to TRBD1. Germline CDR1 reads MGHRA; CDR2 reads YSYEKL. The CDR3 has 18 residues. J lost 1 base, V lost 1 base, and 7 bases had no gene match. For the CDR3, the DNA is TGCGCCAGCAGCCAAGGACCCGGACAGGGGGGTTCTGGAAACACCATATATTTT. It specifies CASSQGPGQGGSGNTIYF.

The CDR3 coding sequence is TGTGCCAGCAGCCTGACGGGGGAAAAACTGTTTTTT. It translates to CASSLTGEKLFF. The J gene is TRBJ1-4, the V gene TRBV28; D call uncertain. The V and J ends lost 6 bases and 8 bases respectively, with 10 bases between them. The CDR3 is made up of 12 amino acids. Per the germline V gene, CDR1 is MDHEN and CDR2 is SYDVKM.

This chain joins TRBV5-1 and TRBJ1-1; D gene uncertain. Germline V gives CDR1 SGHRS, CDR2 YFSETQ. The ends were cut back, 4 bases at V and 0 bases at J, with 4 bases in the middle. This CDR3 has 12 amino acids. The CDR3 reads CASSLMNTEAFF. In DNA, the CDR3 is TGCGCCAGCAGCCTTATGAACACTGAAGCTTTCTTT.

This rearrangement joins TRBV18 to TRBJ1-3; weak D call: TRBD1 (5 bases). V was trimmed by 3 bases and J by 0 bases, leaving 18 bases between them. CDR1 is KGHSH and CDR2 is LQKENI in the germline V gene. The CDR3 is 18 amino acids. The CDR3 nucleotides read TGTGCCAGCTCACCGAGGGCGAGGGGCCAGCTCTCTGGAAACACCATATATTTT. This gives the protein CASSPRARGQLSGNTIYF.

The V gene is TRBV5-1, the J gene TRBJ2-1; perhaps D is TRBD1 or TRBD2 (6 bases each). The germline gives CDR1 SGHRS, CDR2 YFSETQ. Trimming removed 5 bases at V and 7 bases at J, with 19 bases between. This CDR3 comprises 15 residues. Here the CDR3 reads CASRVDSAGGNEQFF. The CDR3 DNA reads TGCGCCAGCAGAGTGGACAGTGCCGGGGGTAATGAGCAGTTCTTC.

The genes are TRBV18 and TRBJ2-1; no definite D call. The CDR3 extends over 14 amino acids. Trimming took 2 bases from V and 0 from J, leaving 5 bases between them. Germline V gene data show CDR1 as KGHSH and CDR2 as LQKENI. The CDR3 coding sequence is TGTGCCAGCTCACCAAGGAGCTCCTACAATGAGCAGTTCTTC. Its translation: CASSPRSSYNEQFF.

The rearrangement links TRBV16 to TRBJ1-2; no clear D. The CDR3 consists of 14 residues. Germline assignment: CDR1 KGHSY and CDR2 FQNENV. The V end was cut by 5 bases, the J end by 0 bases, with 10 bases between. The CDR3 sequence is CASSASSANYGYTF. The CDR3 nucleotides read TGTGCCAGCAGCGCTTCGAGCGCTAACTATGGCTACACCTTC. Combining the CDR3 with reference TRBV16 and TRBJ1-2 gives the whole variable domain GEEVAQTPKHLVRGEGQKAKLYCAPIKGHSYVFWYQQVLKNEFKFLISFQNENVFDETGMPKERFSAKCLPNSPCSLEIQATKLEDSAVYFCASSASSANYGYTFGSGTRLTVV.

The chain is built from TRBV19 and TRBJ2-5; 9 bases agree with TRBD2. Germline loops: CDR1 LNHDA, CDR2 SQIVND (reference sequence). J lost 5 bases, V lost 7 bases, and 8 bases had no gene match. There are 14 residues in the CDR3. DNA of the CDR3: TGTGCCAGTAATGCCGGGACTAGCCTTGAGACCCAGTACTTC. Translation: CASNAGTSLETQYF.

This chain joins TRBV6-6 and TRBJ2-2; D is unresolved. The CDR3 is 11 residues long. CDR1 is MNHNY, CDR2 SVGAGI, per germline (reference sequence). The ends were cut back, 2 bases at V and 9 bases at J, with 4 bases in the middle. The CDR3 sequence: CASSYEWELFF. The CDR3 coding sequence is TGTGCCAGCAGTTACGAGTGGGAGCTGTTTTTT.

The chain couples TRBV6-5 to TRBJ1-4; maybe TRBD1 (6 bases). Germline V gene lookup returns CDR1 MNHEY and CDR2 SVGAGI. Trimming cost V 6 bases and J 4 bases, with 12 bases left between them. The CDR3 is 14 amino acids. CDR3 sequence (DNA): TGTGCCAGCAGATTACAGGGAGGTAATGAAAAACTGTTTTTT. Residues: CASRLQGGNEKLFF.

The V and J genes are TRBV7-2 and TRBJ1-3; weak D call: TRBD1 (6 bases). CDR1 SGHTA and CDR2 FQGNSA come from the germline V gene. CDR3 length: 13 amino acids. V was trimmed by 3 bases and J by 6 bases, leaving 9 bases between them. The CDR3 loop reads CASSLAGVNTIYF. Written as DNA, the CDR3 is TGTGCCAGCAGCTTGGCAGGGGTAAACACCATATATTTT.

The gene calls are TRBV19 and TRBJ1-2; TRBD1 matches at 7 bases. The CDR3 totals 13 residues. The germline V gene encodes CDR1 LNHDA and CDR2 SQIVND (reference sequence). The junction had 4 bases not matched to a gene; V was cut back by 5 bases and J by 4 bases. CDR3 nucleotides: TGTGCCAGTAGTCGGACAGGTCTCTATGGCTACACCTTC. This sequence encodes CASSRTGLYGYTF. Full variable domain (rest looked up from reference TRBV19 and TRBJ1-2): DGGITQSPKYLFRKEGQNVTLSCEQNLNHDAMYWYRQDPGQGLRLIYYSQIVNDFQKGDIAEGYSVSREKKESFPLTVTSAQKNPTAFYLCASSRTGLYGYTFGSGTRLTVV.

V usage is TRBV6-5 and J usage is TRBJ2-3; the match to TRBD1 covers 8 bases. Unmatched junction bases numbered 11, after V lost 8 bases and J lost 4 bases. This CDR3 contains 15 residues. Germline V gene lookup returns CDR1 MNHEY and CDR2 SVGAGI. Written as DNA, the CDR3 is TGTGCCAGCCGGGACAGGAATAAATTCTCAGATACGCAGTATTTT. Its protein is CASRDRNKFSDTQYF.

The chain joins TRBV7-6 to TRBJ1-1; D is ambiguous. Trimming pared 5 bases from V and 1 base from J, leaving 11 bases between. Germline CDR1 SGHVS, CDR2 FNYEAQ. This CDR3 region has 14 residues. The CDR3 DNA reads TGTGCCAGCAGCAAAGAAATAGGGAACACTGAAGCTTTCTTT. Encoded protein: CASSKEIGNTEAFF.

This clone was seen just once. J is TRBJ1-2 and V is TRBV27; 10 bases fit TRBD1. The germline V gene encodes CDR1 MNHEY and CDR2 SMNVEV (reference sequence). CDR3 length: 15 amino acids. The junction had 6 bases not matched to a gene; V was cut back by 4 bases and J by 4 bases. CDR3 protein: CASSSPGQGSYGYTF. The CDR3 DNA follows: TGTGCCAGCAGTTCCCCGGGACAGGGGAGCTATGGCTACACCTTC.

V and J are TRBV18 and TRBJ1-5; D remains unclear. The ends were cut back, 4 bases at V and 2 bases at J, with 15 bases in the middle. The CDR3 is made up of 16 amino acids. Germline V gene data show CDR1 as KGHSH and CDR2 as LQKENI. This chain's CDR3 is CASSLSHPHGNQPQHF. The CDR3 DNA reads as TGTGCCAGCTCACTATCCCACCCCCACGGCAATCAGCCCCAGCATTTT.

This chain connects TRBV4-2 to TRBJ1-2; 8 bases are shared with TRBD1. The CDR3 extends over 15 amino acids. Germline V lookup: CDR1 LGHNA, CDR2 YNFKEQ. Germline trimming cut 1 base from V and 1 base from J; bases unmatched to any gene: 2. The CDR3 reads CASSQGTGYNYGYTF. As DNA, the CDR3 is TGTGCCAGCAGCCAAGGGACAGGGTATAACTATGGCTACACCTTC.

The chain employs TRBV10-3 and TRBJ1-4, with 7 bases aligning to TRBD1. Per germline, CDR1 ENHRY and CDR2 SYGVKD. The CDR3 is 14 amino acids. J gave up 0 bases and V 10 bases, and 5 bases lay outside the gene matches. As DNA, the CDR3 is TGTGCCACCAGGGGGAGGTCAACTAATGAAAAACTGTTTTTT. Translated: CATRGRSTNEKLFF.

The chain is built from TRBV30 and TRBJ1-2; the D gene is possibly TRBD1 (5 bases). Trimming shortened V by 0 bases and J by 12 bases, and 23 bases separated the two germline ends. The CDR3 sequence is 15 residues long. Germline values: CDR1 GTSNPN, CDR2 SVGIG (reference sequence). CDR3 in amino acids: CAWSVTAGSTMANTF. DNA for the CDR3: TGTGCCTGGAGTGTAACGGCAGGGAGTACTATGGCTAACACCTTC. Supplemented by reference TRBV30 and TRBJ1-2, the full variable domain reads SQTIHQWPATLVQPVGSPLSLECTVEGTSNPNLYWYRQAAGRGLQLLFYSVGIGQISSEVPQNLSASRPQDRQFILSSKKLLLSDSGFYLCAWSVTAGSTMANTFGSGTRLTVV.

V usage is TRBV5-6 and J usage is TRBJ1-3; D might be TRBD1 (5 bases). Trimming took 1 base from V and 2 from J, leaving 19 bases between them. The CDR3 runs to 18 residues. Germline V gene sequence: CDR1 SGHDT, CDR2 YYEEEE. In DNA, the CDR3 is TGTGCCAGCAGCTTGAGCCGGGGGGTGACCTTCCCTGGAAACACCATATATTTT. This codes for CASSLSRGVTFPGNTIYF.

This chain connects TRBV7-3 to TRBJ1-1; D unresolved. The CDR3 runs to 13 residues. Germline CDR1 is SGHTA and CDR2 is FQGTGA. The V gene lost 4 bases and the J gene lost 2 bases, with 8 bases spanning the gap. CDR3 sequence: CASSSGPNTEAFF. The CDR3, as DNA: TGTGCCAGCAGCTCCGGGCCCAACACTGAAGCTTTCTTT.

The rearrangement joins TRBV19 to TRBJ1-1, with 7 positions matching TRBD1. CDR1 is LNHDA and CDR2 is SQIVND in the germline V gene (reference sequence). Trimming removed 3 bases from V and 5 bases from J; junction bases left unmatched: 6. The CDR3 runs 14 residues. CDR3 residues: CASSIANRGTEAFF. In DNA form, the CDR3 reads TGTGCCAGTAGTATCGCTAACAGGGGAACTGAAGCTTTCTTT.

The V gene is TRBV10-3, the J gene TRBJ1-2, with 7 bases matching TRBD1. The CDR3 loop spans 15 amino acids. The germline V gene encodes CDR1 ENHRY and CDR2 SYGVKD. Unmatched junction bases numbered 7, after V lost 0 bases and J lost 6 bases. The chain's CDR3 is CAISESGQTFDGYTF. The CDR3 region has the DNA TGTGCCATCAGTGAGTCGGGACAGACTTTCGATGGCTACACCTTC.

This sequence joins TRBV25-1 and TRBJ1-1; D possibly corresponds to TRBD1 (5 bases). The CDR3 spans 17 residues. The germline V gene has CDR1 MGHDK and CDR2 SYGVNS. V shed 2 bases and J shed 0 bases, with 16 bases lying between them. The CDR3 DNA follows: TGTGCCAGCAGTGAAAGAGTAGGGGCAGGAATGAACACTGAAGCTTTCTTT. It encodes CASSERVGAGMNTEAFF.